This T cell receptor beta chain emerged from a study of blood T cell repertoires in COVID-19. Study background: Specimens from acute and convalescent COVID-19 originated in the United States, Italy and Spain. PBMCs, B-cell-depleted T cells, or T cells provided the cDNA or gDNA that made up the material.

Original analysis: It was from reference gene primer amplification that nucleated cell counts were estimated. Data came from immunoSEQ multiplex PCR; TCRdb stores just in-frame clones and leaves some out. The V and J calls and clone size come from that table; D and trimming were worked out from the DNA. Seen here are approximately 300,000 clones, roughly 84% observed once, and the top ten hold around 14%. V was trimmed by 0 bases and J by 3 bases, leaving 6 bases between them. Germline CDR1 is MNHEY and CDR2 is SMNVEV (reference sequence). The CDR3 is 13 amino acids. Recruited during active infection, patients (from Seattle) were subsequently followed longitudinally.

The TCR sequence derives from a person between 65 and 79 years old with COVID-19, enrolled during active disease. Material for sequencing was peripheral blood. This chain uses TRBV27 with TRBJ2-7; no clear D. The CDR3 bases are TGTGCCAGCAGTTTATCGAACAGCTACGAGCAGTACTTC. Residues: CASSLSNSYEQYF.